This TCR beta chain was identified in a study of blood T cell repertoires in COVID-19. The overall study: Acute and convalescent COVID-19 specimens originated in the United States, Italy and Spain. Sources were T cells, B-cell-depleted T cells, or PBMCs; the material itself was cDNA or gDNA.

Seattle patient enrollment occurred during active infection, with longitudinal follow-up thereafter. This CDR3 comprises 15 residues. CDR1 is LGHDT and CDR2 is YNNKEL in the germline V gene (reference sequence). With 2 bases clipped from V and 9 bases from J, the junction kept 6 bases outside the gene matches. Methods used by the authors: Nucleated cell counts were estimated from reference gene primer amplification. Sequencing used immunoSEQ multiplex PCR; TCRdb keeps in-frame clones, though not all of them. V and J calls and clone size are as listed in that table; D and trimming were resolved from the DNA. Seen here are 200,000 to 250,000 clones, 80% to 95% observed once, and the top ten hold over 0.75%.

The chain recombines TRBV3-1 (or the pseudogene TRBV3-2) with TRBJ1-6; 8 bases match TRBD1. The sequence was obtained from a man between 60 and 75 years old with COVID-19, enrolled during active disease. Sequencing was performed on peripheral blood. The CDR3 DNA sequence: TGTGCCAGCAGCCAATCCGGACAGGGTGCTTCACCCCTCCACTTT. Amino acid sequence: CASSQSGQGASPLHF.